This T cell receptor (beta chain) was sequenced in a study of blood T cell repertoires in COVID-19. On the study more broadly: Some COVID-19 samples were acute and others convalescent; all came from the United States, Italy and Spain. In each case, the material was cDNA or gDNA derived from T cells, B-cell-depleted T cells, or PBMCs.

In the original processing: Nucleated cell number was recorded as an estimate derived from reference gene primer amplification. The method was immunoSEQ multiplex PCR; TCRdb's version includes in-frame clones alone and lacks a portion of them. V and J calls and clone size come straight from that table; D and trimming were deduced from the DNA. Among 200,000 to 250,000 clones listed, about nine tenths were seen once. This clone has just a few counts. Germline CDR1 LNHDA, CDR2 SQIVND (reference sequence). The CDR3 contains 15 residues. V was clipped by 2 bases and J by 0 bases, with 10 bases between them.

The chain carries TRBV19 and TRBJ1-1, with D perhaps TRBD1 (5 bases). Sequenced sample: peripheral blood. The TCR originated in a man aged 45 to 65 with acute or convalescent COVID-19. The DNA for the CDR3 is TGTGCCAGTAGTATAAGTGGGACTTTGAACACTGAAGCTTTCTTT. It specifies CASSISGTLNTEAFF.